This T cell receptor (beta chain) was recorded in a study of human T cells and chemical hapten exposure. As for the study in general: 2% DPC applied to a 2 cm by 2 cm arm area sensitized donors.

Using its own MiXCR run on the RACE reads, TCRdb lists one record per CDR3 protein. The table includes over 300,000 distinct CDR3 sequences, approximately 5% detected once. The V segment lost 5 bases and the J segment 7 bases; nucleotides outside the gene matches: 11. Germline CDR1 and CDR2: DFQATT and SNEGSKA (reference sequence). This CDR3 has 15 residues. Time point in this sample: pre-sensitization, week 0. This sample's treatment: therapeutic diphenylcyclopropenone sensitization with weekly scalp DPC. General study findings and limits: The number of TCRs over 1 in 1000 frequency stayed unchanged after DPC.

This clonotype was seen many times. What it binds is not known. The rearrangement links TRBV20-1 to TRBJ1-6; TRBD1 aligns across 7 bases. This TCR was sampled from a woman aged 50 to 60 with alopecia areata. Some clones in this sample may be carry-over from other donors' samples. The sequenced sample was whole blood, obtained in connection with sensitization to the hapten diphenylcyclopropenone (DPC). CDR3 DNA sequence: TGCAGTGCTCGTGGTGGACAGGTCTCCAATTCACCCCTCCACTTT. Amino acids: CSARGGQVSNSPLHF.